These T cell receptor beta chains were read from a single sample in a study of identical twins' blood T cells. Via MiXCR, TCRdb re-called the 5' RACE reads, giving one row per CDR3 protein. The table lists hundreds of thousands of distinct CDR3 sequences, around 30% of them singletons. What was sequenced was PBMCs. Receptor source: a woman between 18 and 50 years old in good health. Both conserved end residues are part of each CDR3. D genes are given only for firm matches. Not all rows give a size; the values are once, few, many and, for expanded clones, a class.

clone_size j_call d_call v_call cdr3_nt cdr3_aa
few TRBJ2-3 . TRBV3-1 TGTGCCAGCAGCCTACGGGACTTCTCTAGCACAGATACGCAGTATTTT CASSLRDFSSTDTQYF
. TRBJ1-1 TRBD1 TRBV9 TGTGCCAGCAGCGGAGGGACAGGGCCTGAAGCTTTCTTT CASSGGTGPEAFF
. TRBJ2-3 TRBD2 TRBV5-4 TGTGCCAGCAGCTCCTTAGCGGGGTCTGGGACAGATACGCAGTATTTT CASSSLAGSGTDTQYF
few TRBJ1-2 . TRBV6-5 TGTGCCAGCTTGCCTCCAGGCCCCGGGGACTATGGCTACACCTTC CASLPPGPGDYGYTF
. TRBJ2-3 . TRBV19 TGTGCCAGTAGTATAGGAAGCGGTAGCACAGATACGCAGTATTTT CASSIGSGSTDTQYF
. TRBJ2-2 . TRBV27 TGTGCCAGTAGTTTACACCTCCTCGGCACCGGGGAGCCGTTTTTT CASSLHLLGTGEPFF
. TRBJ1-1 TRBD1 TRBV5-1 TGCGCCACCCAGACTGGACAGGGGGGACCGACTGAAGCTTTCTTT CATQTGQGGPTEAFF
. TRBJ2-2 . TRBV27 TGTGCCAGCAGGACCTTAACCGGGGAGCTGTTTTTT CASRTLTGELFF
. TRBJ1-2 TRBD1 TRBV28 TGTGCCAGCAGTTCCGCCCGGGACAGGGTATTTGGCTACACCTTC CASSSARDRVFGYTF
medium-sized TRBJ1-1 . TRBV29-1 TGCAGTGCTGGACGGTTGAACACTGAAGCTTTCTTT CSAGRLNTEAFF
few TRBJ1-1 TRBD1 TRBV11-3 TGTGCCGGCAGCTTCTCGATAACAGGGGTCCCTGAAGCTTTCTTT CAGSFSITGVPEAFF
. TRBJ1-1 . TRBV12-3/TRBV12-4 TGTGCCAGCAGTCTAAACCGGGACGGTGAAGCTTTCTTT CASSLNRDGEAFF
few TRBJ2-7 . TRBV20-1 TGCAGTGCTATACGGGATCCGGGAGAGCAGTACTTC CSAIRDPGEQYF
. TRBJ1-4 TRBD1 TRBV29-1 TGCAGCGTTGAAGAACCAGGGGGGGAAAGACTGTTTTTT CSVEEPGGERLFF
many TRBJ1-1 . TRBV7-6 TGTGCCAGCAGCTTGGACAAGAACACTGAAGCTTTCTTT CASSLDKNTEAFF
. TRBJ1-2 . TRBV6-5 TGTGCCAGCAAAGGGGCGTCCTACTATGGCTACACCTTC CASKGASYYGYTF
. TRBJ1-1 . TRBV10-3 TGTGCCATCAGTGAGTCGGGGGGGTTGGAAACTGAAGCTTTCTTT CAISESGGLETEAFF
. TRBJ2-7 TRBD1 TRBV9 TGTGCCAGCAGCGTAGACCCACAGGGGAACGAGCAGTACTTC CASSVDPQGNEQYF
few TRBJ2-7 . TRBV7-8 TGTGCCAGCAGCTTAATCCGGCAGGCCGAGCAGTACTTC CASSLIRQAEQYF
few TRBJ1-1 TRBD1 TRBV18 TGTGCCAGCGAGGGACAGCAGAACACTGAAGCTTTCTTT CASEGQQNTEAFF
. TRBJ2-2 . TRBV28 TGTGCCACCTCCCCCGTAGGCCTTTACACCGGGGAGCTGTTTTTT CATSPVGLYTGELFF
few TRBJ1-4 TRBD1 TRBV20-1 TGCAGTGCTAGACACCCGGGACAGGGACTGAAACTGTTTTTT CSARHPGQGLKLFF
. TRBJ2-3 . TRBV9 TGTGCCAGCAGCGCCTTTGGGGGGGGCGTCTCTGGCACAGATACGCAGTATTTT CASSAFGGGVSGTDTQYF
. TRBJ2-1 TRBD2 TRBV9 TGTGCCAGCAGTCAACCAGCGGGAGGGATAGGTGAGCAGTTCTTC CASSQPAGGIGEQFF
. TRBJ1-5 . TRBV7-2 TGTGCCAGCAGCTTAGCTTGGGAGCGTCAGCCCCAGCATTTT CASSLAWERQPQHF
few TRBJ1-2 . TRBV7-9 TGTGCCAGCAGCTTAGAGGTGACAAGCTATGGCTACACCTTC CASSLEVTSYGYTF
few TRBJ2-5 . TRBV29-1 TGCAGCGTCGGCCTGCTCCGGACTAATCATATCGAGACCCAGTACTTC CSVGLLRTNHIETQYF
few TRBJ2-7 . TRBV19 TGTGCCAGTAGTATATTCTGGGGGCCCTCCTACGAGCAGTACTTC CASSIFWGPSYEQYF
few TRBJ1-1 . TRBV6-1 TGTGCCAGCAGGAGAAGGTCGACAGGCACGGTCACTGAAGCTTTCTTT CASRRRSTGTVTEAFF
. TRBJ1-2 . TRBV27 TGTGCCAGCAGTTTATCCGGCAGGGAGGGCTACACCTTC CASSLSGREGYTF
many TRBJ1-1 TRBD1 TRBV11-1 TGTGCCAGCAGCGTCAACAGGGGCACTGAAGCTTTCTTT CASSVNRGTEAFF